This T cell receptor beta chain originates from a study of blood T cell repertoires in COVID-19. Study background: Researchers got acute and convalescent COVID-19 samples from the United States, Italy and Spain. PBMCs, B-cell-depleted T cells, or T cells were the source of the cDNA or gDNA that made up the material.

The V end was cut by 0 bases, the J end by 1 base, with 9 bases between. This CDR3 is 16 amino acids long. Germline CDR1 SGHAT, CDR2 FQNNGV. Enrollment of patients from Seattle took place during active infection, with longitudinal follow-up. How the authors handled the data: Cell counts per sample came from amplifying reference gene primers. Generated by immunoSEQ multiplex PCR, the TCRdb table keeps only in-frame clones and is missing some. V, J and clone size reflect that table, while D and trimming were determined from the DNA. Of 180,000 or so clones listed, 80% to 85% are singletons. Material for sequencing was peripheral blood. This TCR came from an older woman with COVID-19, enrolled during active disease. The gene calls are TRBV11-2 and TRBJ2-2; no clear D. CDR3 residues: CASSLEVGQNTGELFF. In nucleotides, the CDR3 is TGTGCCAGCAGCTTAGAGGTTGGGCAGAACACCGGGGAGCTGTTTTTT.